This record covers a single T cell receptor (beta chain). Its antigen is unknown. The same CDR3 can be traced to other DNA sequences in this sample. This record belongs to a study of T cell responses to AZD1222 COVID-19 vaccine. Background on the study: The analysis combined second doses at about 4 or about 12 weeks.

Whole-study results and caveats: Clonal diversity may have been underestimated in mostly white British donors.

Assay used: immunoSEQ multiplex PCR; TCRdb lists only in-frame clones, some missing. In the table there are some 150,000 clones, roughly nine tenths of which are singletons. The input for sequencing was peripheral blood, taken on day 0 of AZD1222 vaccination. The sequence was collected from an adult in good health.

Here the CDR3 reads CAISEEVNTEAFF. CDR3 bases: TGTGCCATCAGTGAGGAAGTGAACACTGAAGCTTTCTTT. The chain carries TRBV10-3 and TRBJ1-1; the D is unclear. Germline assignment: CDR1 ENHRY and CDR2 SYGVKD. The ends were cut back, 2 bases at V and 0 bases at J, with 4 bases in the middle. CDR3 length: 13 residues.